The clone carrying this T cell receptor (beta chain) was picked up a small number of times. From germline, CDR1 is SGHVS and CDR2 FQNEAQ. V gave up 4 bases and J gave up 2 bases, with 12 bases separating them. The CDR3 has 14 amino acids. This entry belongs to a study of T cells in Graves' hyperthyroidism and ophthalmopathy. Amplified regions were TCR beta CDR3 sequences from RNA transcripts. The TCR CDR3 first-round RT-PCR relied on the HTBI primer set. TCRdb recomputed calls from the multiplex PCR reads with MiXCR, one row per CDR3 protein. The sample contains 600,000 or so distinct CDR3 sequences, under 60% of which appear only once.

What was sequenced was peripheral blood or thyroid tissue (not recorded which). This chain joins TRBV7-8 and TRBJ2-7; D is undetermined. This receptor was identified in a woman aged 18-35 years with Graves' hyperthyroidism. CDR3 sequence (DNA): TGTGCCAGCAGCTCCTCAGCGACCCCCTACGAGCAGTACTTC. It specifies CASSSSATPYEQYF.